Following are 21 T cell receptor beta chains from one sample sequenced in a study of beta chain features in type 1 diabetes. Study-wide results and limits: Moderate yet significant TCRB CDR3 shortening was seen in Type 1 diabetes patients in all four CD4+ subsets.

Sequenced material consisted of expressed TCRB transcripts (all of the isolated RNA was reverse transcribed). Data came from immunoSEQ multiplex PCR; TCRdb stores just in-frame clones and leaves some out. The sample records 640,000 or so clones, over 10% being singletons. No antigen has been identified for these receptors. The material sequenced was naive CD4+ T cells from blood. The receptor set was obtained from a man between 18 and 35 years old with type 1 diabetes.

This clone appeared a few times. V gene TRBV30 combines with J gene TRBJ2-5; D not certain. The CDR3 contains 13 residues. V lost 2 bases and J lost 2, with 9 bases in between. CDR1 and CDR2 (germline): GTSNPN, SVGIG (reference sequence). CDR3 in DNA: TGTGCCTGGAGTCCGGCAGCACAAGAGACCCAGTACTTC. It yields the protein CAWSPAAQETQYF.

V is TRBV5-1 and J is TRBJ2-7; 9 nucleotides align to TRBD1. Trimming removed 4 bases from V and 4 bases from J; junction bases left unmatched: 6. CDR3 length: 14 amino acids. Germline V gene data show CDR1 as SGHRS and CDR2 as YFSETQ. The CDR3 protein is CASSQNRGQYEQYF. In nucleotides, the CDR3 is TGCGCCAGCAGCCAAAACAGGGGGCAATACGAGCAGTACTTC.

In DNA, the CDR3 is TGTGCCAGCAGTGAAGTAATAGGAGAGACCGCCGCCTATGGCTACACCTTC. Its translation: CASSEVIGETAAYGYTF. The J gene is TRBJ1-2, the V gene TRBV6-1; D unclear. This CDR3 region has 17 residues. Trimming took 1 base from V and 4 from J, leaving 19 bases between them. Per germline, CDR1 MNHNS and CDR2 SASEGT.

In the case of this clone: Other DNA sequences from this sample encode an identical CDR3 as well. The chain is built from TRBV18 and TRBJ2-1; 13 nucleotides match TRBD2. Germline values: CDR1 KGHSH, CDR2 LQKENI. V was pared by 2 bases and J by 5 bases, with 0 bases of the junction left unmatched. This CDR3 has 15 amino acids. DNA for the CDR3: TGTGCCAGCTCACCAGGACTAGCGGGGGACAATGAGCAGTTCTTC. This gives the protein CASSPGLAGDNEQFF.

Only a few counts were recorded for this clone. The chain carries TRBV10-3 and TRBJ2-1; no clear D gene. V dropped 9 bases and J dropped 5 bases, with 20 bases sitting between them. Germline-derived CDR1 and CDR2 are ENHRY and SYGVKD. The CDR3 runs to 15 residues. CDR3 coding DNA: TGTGCCATACGCCCCGTGTTGGGGAACCACAATGAGCAGTTCTTC. It encodes CAIRPVLGNHNEQFF.

This clone has more than one count but fewer than ten. V and J are TRBV30 and TRBJ1-1; D possibly corresponds to TRBD1 (6 bases). V was pared by 3 bases and J by 5 bases, with 10 bases between. The CDR3 is 12 residues long. Germline lookup yields CDR1 GTSNPN and CDR2 SVGIG (reference sequence). The CDR3 protein is CAWSPGDTEAFF. The CDR3, as DNA: TGTGCCTGGAGCCCAGGGGATACTGAAGCTTTCTTT. Full variable domain (remainder filled in from reference TRBV30 and TRBJ1-1): SQTIHQWPATLVQPVGSPLSLECTVEGTSNPNLYWYRQAAGRGLQLLFYSVGIGQISSEVPQNLSASRPQDRQFILSSKKLLLSDSGFYLCAWSPGDTEAFFGQGTRLTVV.

There are a few counts of this clone. The chain joins TRBV7-2 to TRBJ2-1; 7 bases map to TRBD1. Looked up from germline, CDR1 is SGHTA and CDR2 is FQGNSA. There are 14 residues in the CDR3. V lost 1 base and J lost 5; bases outside the gene matches: 2. In nucleotides, the CDR3 is TGTGCCAGCAGCTTAGTGGGGACAGACAATGAGCAGTTCTTC. This translates into CASSLVGTDNEQFF.

This clone came up a few times. This chain links TRBV4-2 with TRBJ1-2; a possible D gene is TRBD1 (6 bases). Trimming shortened V by 1 base and J by 3 bases, and 9 bases separated the two germline ends. Germline V gives CDR1 LGHNA, CDR2 YNFKEQ. The CDR3 sequence is 14 residues long. As DNA, the CDR3 is TGTGCCAGCAGCCAAGGGGGGGCCCACTATGGCTACACCTTC. Encoded protein: CASSQGGAHYGYTF.

The rearrangement uses TRBV7-2 and TRBJ1-1; no firm D call. Deletions cut 8 bases from V and 1 base from J, with 11 bases between. Germline V gives CDR1 SGHTA, CDR2 FQGNSA. The CDR3 is 13 residues long. As DNA, the CDR3 is TGTGCCAGCCCCCTACAAGGGAACACTGAAGCTTTCTTT. Residues: CASPLQGNTEAFF.

This clone came up a few times. The gene calls are TRBV15 and TRBJ2-7; D is possibly TRBD2 (5 bases). Germline-derived CDR1 and CDR2 are LNHNV and YYDKDF (reference sequence). The CDR3 runs to 14 residues. Deletions cut 4 bases from V and 3 bases from J, with 13 bases between. The CDR3 DNA reads TGTGCCACCAGCACCGGGATGGGTGTCTACGAGCAGTACTTC. Its protein is CATSTGMGVYEQYF.

The V call is TRBV16, the J call TRBJ2-7; 7 positions match TRBD1. CDR1 is KGHSY, CDR2 FQNENV, per germline. The CDR3 runs 13 residues. J gave up 6 bases and V 4 bases, and 6 bases lay outside the gene matches. Here the CDR3 DNA reads TGTGCCAGCAGCCCACAGACAGGGCTCGAGCAGTACTTC. Protein: CASSPQTGLEQYF.

This chain links TRBV9 with TRBJ1-2, with 9 bases that match TRBD1. Per germline, CDR1 SGDLS and CDR2 YYNGEE. CDR3 length equals 15 residues. The V and J ends lost 1 base and 4 bases, in that order; junction bases with no gene match: 5. The DNA of the CDR3 is TGTGCCAGCAGCGTAACGGGACAGGGCTCCTATGGCTACACCTTC. The encoded protein is CASSVTGQGSYGYTF. Full variable domain (rest looked up from reference TRBV9 and TRBJ1-2): DSGVTQTPKHLITATGQRVTLRCSPRSGDLSVYWYQQSLDQGLQFLIQYYNGEERAKGNILERFSAQQFPDLHSELNLSSLELGDSALYFCASSVTGQGSYGYTFGSGTRLTVV.

This chain uses TRBV29-1 with TRBJ2-5; D gene ambiguous. Per the germline V gene, CDR1 is SQVTM and CDR2 is ANQGSEA. This CDR3 is built from 13 residues. V was shortened by 4 bases and J by 5 bases, with 14 bases between the two germline ends. CDR3 sequence (DNA): TGCAGCGTTGGGCAGTTAGACGTGGAGACCCAGTACTTC. This gives the protein CSVGQLDVETQYF.

The chain recombines TRBV29-1 with TRBJ2-7; D is ambiguous. The V end lost 1 base, the J end lost 4 bases, and 11 bases lay between the germline ends. Looked up from germline, CDR1 is SQVTM and CDR2 is ANQGSEA. This CDR3 region has 13 residues. The CDR3 protein is CSVEGEDLYEQYF. The CDR3 region has the DNA TGCAGCGTTGAAGGCGAGGACCTATACGAGCAGTACTTC.

There are a few counts of this clone. The chain couples TRBV9 to TRBJ2-5; tentative D call: TRBD2 (5 bases). From germline, CDR1 is SGDLS and CDR2 YYNGEE. The CDR3 contains 17 residues. Trimming stripped 0 bases from V and 5 bases from J, with 20 bases between. CDR3 DNA: TGTGCCAGCAGCGTAGGGGGATCGGTCGCTAGCCTGGAGACCCAGTACTTC. Residues: CASSVGGSVASLETQYF.

The rearrangement joins TRBV7-6 to TRBJ2-1; 9 nucleotides line up with TRBD1. This CDR3 is built from 16 residues. J lost 10 bases, V lost 3 bases, and 13 bases had no gene match. Germline-derived CDR1 and CDR2 are SGHVS and FNYEAQ. The CDR3, as DNA: TGTGCCAGCAGCTTCGAAGCGGGACAGGGTTTCGGAGAGCAGTTCTTC. Translating gives CASSFEAGQGFGEQFF. The full variable domain, its missing parts supplied by reference TRBV7-6 and TRBJ2-1, is GAGVSQSPRYKVTKRGQDVALRCDPISGHVSLYWYRQALGQGPEFLTYFNYEAQQDKSGLPNDRFSAERPEGSISTLTIQRTEQRDSAMYRCASSFEAGQGFGEQFFGPGTRLTVL.

V is TRBV30 and J is TRBJ2-2; D uncertain. The germline gives CDR1 GTSNPN, CDR2 SVGIG (reference sequence). V was shortened by 0 bases and J by 3 bases, with 8 bases between the two germline ends. CDR3 length: 14 amino acids. CDR3 loop: CAWSVWEYTGELFF. The CDR3 DNA reads as TGTGCCTGGAGTGTGTGGGAATACACCGGGGAGCTGTTTTTT.

The chain employs TRBV11-1 and TRBJ2-1; 8 nucleotides agree with TRBD2. The J segment lost 2 bases and the V segment lost 6 bases, leaving 6 bases of the junction unmatched. Germline V gene lookup returns CDR1 SGHAT and CDR2 FQDESV (reference sequence). The CDR3 contains 15 residues. In DNA, the CDR3 is TGTGCCAGCAGGACGGGCGGGGGGCCCTACAATGAGCAGTTCTTC. Translating gives CASRTGGGPYNEQFF.

This clone has more than one count but fewer than ten. V gene TRBV6-5 combines with J gene TRBJ2-3; D might be TRBD2 (5 bases). Germline V gene sequence: CDR1 MNHEY, CDR2 SVGAGI. The CDR3 totals 14 residues. V was clipped by 6 bases and J by 6 bases, with 16 bases between them. The CDR3 region is CASRLTYGGDTQYF. The DNA for the CDR3 is TGTGCCAGCAGGCTCACATACGGCGGGGATACGCAGTATTTT.

Only a few counts were recorded for this clone. The chain uses TRBV5-6 and TRBJ1-1; no definite D call. CDR1 is SGHDT, CDR2 YYEEEE, per germline. V was pared by 6 bases and J by 3 bases, with 9 bases between. The CDR3 runs 12 residues. CDR3 amino acids: CASTTGDTEAFF. In DNA form, the CDR3 reads TGTGCCAGCACGACCGGGGACACTGAAGCTTTCTTT.

The rearrangement uses TRBV30 and TRBJ2-3, with D unresolved. This CDR3 has 14 residues. The V end was cut by 0 bases, the J end by 5 bases, with 12 bases between. Germline assignment: CDR1 GTSNPN and CDR2 SVGIG (reference sequence). The CDR3 here is CAWSVHESGDTQYF. DNA for the CDR3: TGTGCCTGGAGTGTACATGAGTCAGGAGATACGCAGTATTTT.